This T cell receptor (beta chain) was recorded in a study of blood T cell repertoires in COVID-19. Overall study: The United States, Italy and Spain were the sources of the acute and convalescent COVID-19 samples.

All enrollees were roughly 18 to 89 years old and from roughly 22 US areas. CDR1 is SGHNT, CDR2 YENEEA, per germline. With 1 base clipped from V and 4 bases from J, the junction kept 5 bases outside the gene matches. The CDR3 is 16 amino acids. Comment on this clone: Other nucleotide sequences from this sample produce the same CDR3.

Using immunoSEQ multiplex PCR, the repertoire was profiled, and TCRdb retains in-frame clones only, with some absent. Altogether roughly 160,000 clones are present, roughly nine tenths being singletons, with the ten largest covering around 6.5%. This sequence was found in a woman in her fifties or sixties who had recovered from COVID-19. The genes are TRBV11-3 and TRBJ2-2; 8 bases map to TRBD2. Material: PBMCs or T cells enriched from blood (not recorded which). The CDR3 region is CASSLAGGPFTGELFF. The CDR3 coding sequence is TGTGCCAGCAGCTTAGCGGGAGGGCCTTTCACCGGGGAGCTGTTTTTT.